This T cell receptor beta chain was found in a study of tissue T cells after allogeneic stem cell transplantation. Broader study findings: Only a limited share of tissue TCRs appeared in blood or spleen.

CDR1 and CDR2 (germline): SNHLY, FYNGKV (reference sequence). CDR3 length equals 11 residues. Trimming pared 5 bases from V and 3 bases from J, leaving 5 bases between. The repertoire was sequenced with immunoSEQ multiplex PCR; TCRdb's copy has only in-frame clones and lacks some. This sample yields 40,000 to 60,000 clones, of which less than 75% are seen a single time; about 0.71% belongs to the top ten. This clone turned up a few times. What it binds is not known. All gene names here are mouse names. The read gets to within 1 residue of the CDR3 end, and the germline J gene fills in the rest. This clonotype was sampled from a pool of C57BL/6 mice in good health. Sequencing was done on a sample of sorted cells pooled from one or two spleens. The J gene is TRBJ2-7, the V gene TRBV3; no firm D call. CDR3 bases read: TGTGCCAGCAGCACCTACTATGAACAGTAC. This codes for CASSTYYEQY. The entire CDR3 is CASSTYYEQYF.